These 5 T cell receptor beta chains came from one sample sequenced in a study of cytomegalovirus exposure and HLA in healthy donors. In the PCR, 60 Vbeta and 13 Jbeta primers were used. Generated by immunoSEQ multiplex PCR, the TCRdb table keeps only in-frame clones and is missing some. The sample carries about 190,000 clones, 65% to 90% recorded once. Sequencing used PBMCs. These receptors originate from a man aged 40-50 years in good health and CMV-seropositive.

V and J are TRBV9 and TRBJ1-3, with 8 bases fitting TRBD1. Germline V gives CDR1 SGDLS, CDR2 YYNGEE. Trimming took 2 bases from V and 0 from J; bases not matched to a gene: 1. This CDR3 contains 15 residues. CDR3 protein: CASSVGQDSGNTIYF. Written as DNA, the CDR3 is TGTGCCAGCAGCGTGGGACAGGACTCTGGAAACACCATATATTTT.

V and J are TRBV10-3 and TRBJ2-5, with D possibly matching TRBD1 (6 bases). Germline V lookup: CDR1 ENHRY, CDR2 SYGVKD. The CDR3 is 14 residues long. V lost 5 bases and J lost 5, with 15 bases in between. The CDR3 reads CAISQGRPHETQYF. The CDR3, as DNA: TGTGCCATCAGTCAGGGGCGTCCGCACGAGACCCAGTACTTC.

As DNA, the CDR3 is TGTGCCAGCAGCATAACCCAGGGGGCCCCTACCTACAATGAGCAGTTCTTC. Translation: CASSITQGAPTYNEQFF. The J gene is TRBJ2-1, the V gene TRBV13; 8 positions agree with TRBD1. CDR1 and CDR2 from the germline V gene are PRHDT and FYEKMQ (reference sequence). CDR3 length equals 17 residues. Trimming at V came to 5 bases and at J to 2 bases, leaving 11 bases not matched to a gene.

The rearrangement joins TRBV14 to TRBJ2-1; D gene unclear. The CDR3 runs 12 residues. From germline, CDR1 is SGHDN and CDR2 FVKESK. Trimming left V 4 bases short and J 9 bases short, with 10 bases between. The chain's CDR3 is CASSPSVAEQFF. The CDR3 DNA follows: TGTGCCAGCAGCCCCTCGGTAGCTGAGCAGTTCTTC.

CDR3 sequence: CATRGERGSYEQYF. CDR3 coding DNA: TGTGCCACCCGAGGGGAGCGGGGTTCCTACGAGCAGTACTTC. The V gene is TRBV10-3, the J gene TRBJ2-7; TRBD2 agrees at 7 bases. CDR3 length: 14 residues. Germline CDR1 ENHRY, CDR2 SYGVKD. V lost 10 bases, J lost 1 base, and 10 bases stayed unmatched.